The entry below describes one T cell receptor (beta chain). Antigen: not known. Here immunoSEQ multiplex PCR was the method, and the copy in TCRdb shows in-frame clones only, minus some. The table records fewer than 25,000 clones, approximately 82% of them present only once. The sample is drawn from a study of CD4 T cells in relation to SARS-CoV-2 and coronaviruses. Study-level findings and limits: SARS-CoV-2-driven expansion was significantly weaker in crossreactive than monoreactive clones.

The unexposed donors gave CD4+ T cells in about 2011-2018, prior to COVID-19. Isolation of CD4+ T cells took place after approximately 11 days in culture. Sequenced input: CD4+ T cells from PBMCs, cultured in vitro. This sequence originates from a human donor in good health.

DNA of the CDR3: TGTGCCAGCAGCATGTACCAAGAGACCCAGTACTTC. It codes for CASSMYQETQYF. The V call is TRBV7-2, the J call TRBJ2-5; D ambiguous. The CDR3 loop spans 12 amino acids. In germline, CDR1 is SGHTA, CDR2 FQGNSA. Between the trimmed V and J ends, which lost 5 bases and 0 bases, there was a span of 4 bases.